A selection of T cell receptor beta chains follows, all from one sample in a study of T-cell reconstitution after alpha-beta-depleted transplantation in children. TCRdb used MiXCR to reprocess the PCR reads, holding one entry per CDR3 protein. The sample lists 210,000 or so distinct CDR3 sequences, about a tenth occurring once. The sample in question was PBMCs from the stem cell graft donor, obtained from the stem cell graft. These receptors all stem from a human donor who donated a stem cell graft to a child with acute lymphoblastic leukemia. Each CDR3 is given with its conserved first and last residue. D genes are given only for firm matches. Size is omitted from some rows. Given values are once, few, many or a class for expanded clones.

v_gene,d_gene,j_gene,abundance,CDR3nt,CDR3aa
TRBV12-3/TRBV12-4,NA,TRBJ2-1,few,TGTGCCAGCAGTTTGGGCAGGGACAATGAGCAGTTCTTC,CASSLGRDNEQFF
TRBV5-1,TRBD2,TRBJ2-3,many,TGCGCCAGCAGCTTCTACGTAGCGCTAGCGGCATCCACAGATACGCAGTATTTT,CASSFYVALAASTDTQYF
TRBV12-3/TRBV12-4,NA,TRBJ1-5,many,TGTGCCAGCAGCCCGGCATCCCCTACTCAGCCCCAGCATTTT,CASSPASPTQPQHF
TRBV25-1,NA,TRBJ2-5,NA,TGTGCCAGCAGTGAAGAGGCAAGAGAGACCCAGTACTTC,CASSEEARETQYF
TRBV30,NA,TRBJ2-2,NA,TGTGCCTGGAGTGGCTCCGGGGAGCTGTTTTTT,CAWSGSGELFF
TRBV27,NA,TRBJ1-5,NA,TGTGCCAGCAGACTTCTGGGCAGTAGCAATCAGCCCCAGCATTTT,CASRLLGSSNQPQHF
TRBV6-5,TRBD1,TRBJ2-3,many,TGTGCCAGCAGTTCCCGGGACAGGGTATACAATACGCAGTATTTT,CASSSRDRVYNTQYF
TRBV6-1,TRBD1,TRBJ1-6,many,TGTGCCAGCAGCGATAGCGTGGGACAGTATAATTCACCCCTCCACTTT,CASSDSVGQYNSPLHF
TRBV20-1,NA,TRBJ1-5,NA,TGCAGTGTTAGGGGAGATCCCGGGACGTTGAATCAGGGCCAGCATTTT,CSVRGDPGTLNQGQHF
TRBV5-1,NA,TRBJ1-1,NA,TGCGCCAGCAGCTTGGAGGGACACACTGAAGCTTTCTTT,CASSLEGHTEAFF
TRBV20-1,NA,TRBJ1-1,few,TGCAGTGCTACCAGGGTAGGCACTGAAGCTTTCTTT,CSATRVGTEAFF
TRBV19,NA,TRBJ2-3,NA,TGTGCCAGTAGTATGATGAGCAGGAGCACAGATACGCAGTATTTT,CASSMMSRSTDTQYF
TRBV6-1,NA,TRBJ1-5,many,TGTGCCAGCAGTGAATTGGGCTCCAATCAGCCCCAGCATTTT,CASSELGSNQPQHF
TRBV15,NA,TRBJ1-6,NA,TGTGCCACCAGCAGAGATCGGACAGCCAAGAGGAATTCACCCCTCCACTTT,CATSRDRTAKRNSPLHF
TRBV12-3/TRBV12-4,TRBD1,TRBJ1-4,few,TGTGCCAGCAGTCCAGGACAGGGGGCGCGTACTAATGAAAAACTGTTTTTT,CASSPGQGARTNEKLFF
TRBV18,TRBD2,TRBJ2-7,many,TGTGCCAGCTCACCACCGACGGGGGGCTACGAGCAGTACTTC,CASSPPTGGYEQYF
TRBV7-9,NA,TRBJ1-4,few,TGTGCCAGCAGCTTAGGGTCCCCGCCGGGAAGGGAAAAACTGTTTTTT,CASSLGSPPGREKLFF
TRBV11-2,TRBD1,TRBJ2-5,many,TGTGCCAGCAGTACCACTAGGACAGGGAAGGAGACCCAGTACTTC,CASSTTRTGKETQYF
TRBV5-1,NA,TRBJ2-7,NA,TGCGCCAGCACAAGGACACCGGGGATTGACGAGCAGTACTTC,CASTRTPGIDEQYF
TRBV10-1,NA,TRBJ2-7,NA,TGCGCCAGCAGTGAGTCCCTCTACGAGCAGTACTTC,CASSESLYEQYF
TRBV14,NA,TRBJ1-6,few,TGTGCCAGCAGCCAAGTGGTCGGCAATTCACCCCTCCACTTT,CASSQVVGNSPLHF
TRBV11-2,NA,TRBJ2-5,many,TGTGCCAGCAGCGCCGCGGGAATGCGCGGAGAGTGGGAGACCCAGTACTTC,CASSAAGMRGEWETQYF
TRBV11-1,TRBD2,TRBJ2-1,NA,TGTGCCAGCAGCCCCGGGACTTTCCGGGGGGGGCAGTTCTTC,CASSPGTFRGGQFF
TRBV6-5,TRBD1,TRBJ1-2,many,TGTGCCAGCAGTTCCACGGACAGGGGGGACTATGGCTACACCTTC,CASSSTDRGDYGYTF
TRBV29-1,NA,TRBJ1-4,NA,TGCAGCGGCTTGGACAATGAAAAACTGTTTTTT,CSGLDNEKLFF
TRBV20-1,TRBD1,TRBJ2-1,few,TGCAGTGCTATCTACAGGGGGCGAAATGAGCAGTTCTTC,CSAIYRGRNEQFF
TRBV11-1,TRBD2,TRBJ2-1,few,TGTGCCAGCAGCTCGGCTCAGCGGGGGGGACTCTACAATGAGCAGTTCTTC,CASSSAQRGGLYNEQFF
TRBV5-1,NA,TRBJ2-5,NA,TGCGCCAGCAGCTTGGCCCTAGTTCGACAAGAGACCCAGTACTTC,CASSLALVRQETQYF